The 3 T cell receptor beta chains below all came from one sample that was sequenced in a study of chemoradiotherapy in HPV16-positive cancers (dated by TCRdb to 2021 to 2024). Library preparation employed the immunoSEQ multiplex PCR assay. Sourced from immuneACCESS, this table was stored by TCRdb with only in-frame sequences that have V and J called. A share of the clones is absent; for the studies checked, an unresolved V gene accounts for under half, and the remainder has no known explanation. Present in this sample are some 9,100 clones, about 86% of which were seen just once. The ten largest account for over 2% of the sample. Sequencing used blood, obtained from a patient who underwent chemoradiotherapy. The receptors stem from a human donor with HPV-associated anogenital cancer.

The chain employs TRBV7-8 and TRBJ2-2, with unresolved D. The V gene's germline CDR1 is SGHVS and CDR2 FQNEAQ. Deletions cut 3 bases from V and 4 bases from J, with 12 bases between. There are 15 residues in the CDR3. CDR3 coding DNA: TGTGCCAGCAGCTTCAACTACTTGGGCACCGGGGAGCTGTTTTTT. Protein product: CASSFNYLGTGELFF.

As DNA, the CDR3 is TGTGCCAGCAGCCCTTCCCCCCCTAGCACAGATACGCAGTATTTT. It specifies CASSPSPPSTDTQYF. The chain combines TRBV7-6 with TRBJ2-3; D uncertain. Germline CDR1 SGHVS, CDR2 FNYEAQ. The CDR3 extends over 15 amino acids. Trimming shortened V by 5 bases and J by 0 bases, and 12 bases separated the two germline ends.

This clone was observed a handful of times. The chain employs TRBV27 and TRBJ1-6; the D is unclear. Per germline, CDR1 MNHEY and CDR2 SMNVEV (reference sequence). CDR3 length: 14 amino acids. V gave up 2 bases and J gave up 9 bases, with 11 bases separating them. CDR3 residues: CASSLIGYGSPLHF. The CDR3 DNA follows: TGTGCCAGCAGTTTAATTGGGTACGGTTCACCCCTCCACTTT.